The 12 T cell receptor beta chains below come from one sample, sequenced in a study of CD8+ T cells in alopecia areata. RNA extraction and reverse transcription yielded cDNA as sequencing template. The method was immunoSEQ multiplex PCR; TCRdb's version includes in-frame clones alone and lacks a portion of them. The data show about 130,000 clones, roughly 58% seen once. Sequencing was performed on CD4+ T cells sorted from blood, taken at week 0. The receptors come from a human donor with alopecia areata.

The rearrangement uses TRBV30 and TRBJ1-2; no definite D call. The germline CDR1 and CDR2 sequences are GTSNPN and SVGIG (reference sequence). This CDR3 spans 15 amino acids. Trimming stripped 4 bases from V and 3 bases from J, with 18 bases between. CDR3 coding DNA: TGTGCCTGGACGAGGGAGAGATTTTTAGACTATGGCTACACCTTC. This encodes CAWTRERFLDYGYTF.

The rearrangement uses TRBV19 and TRBJ2-3, with 7 bases fitting TRBD2. The CDR3 consists of 16 residues. V gave up 5 bases and J gave up 5 bases; unmatched junction bases: 13. Germline CDR1 reads LNHDA; CDR2 reads SQIVND (reference sequence). The chain's CDR3 is CASSPLFGSGIDTQYF. The CDR3 nucleotides are TGTGCCAGTAGTCCTCTCTTCGGGAGCGGGATAGATACGCAGTATTTT.

The chain is built from TRBV6-1 and TRBJ2-3; tentative D call: TRBD2 (6 bases). V shed 6 bases and J shed 5 bases, with 15 bases lying between them. The CDR3 extends over 14 amino acids. CDR1 and CDR2 from the germline V gene are MNHNS and SASEGT. CDR3 protein: CASRRRAGQDTQYF. DNA for the CDR3: TGTGCCAGCAGGAGGCGGGCGGGGCAAGATACGCAGTATTTT.

This clone was found once. This sequence joins TRBV2 and TRBJ2-3, with D perhaps being TRBD1 or TRBD2 (5 bases each). The CDR3 runs 13 residues. Trimming cost V 7 bases and J 1 base, with 9 bases left between them. Germline lookup yields CDR1 SNHLY and CDR2 FYNNEI. CDR3 loop: CASNVGGTDTQYF. The CDR3 nucleotides are TGTGCCAGCAATGTGGGGGGCACAGATACGCAGTATTTT.

The chain couples TRBV7-6 to TRBJ2-7; the match to TRBD1 covers 11 bases. Germline CDR1 is SGHVS and CDR2 is FNYEAQ. V lost 4 bases, J lost 7 bases, and 6 bases stayed unmatched. The CDR3 consists of 14 residues. CDR3 nucleotide sequence: TGTGCCAGCAGCTCGGGACAGGGGGTTGGGGAGCAGTACTTC. Translating it yields CASSSGQGVGEQYF.

The chain employs TRBV7-9 and TRBJ2-2, with no clear D. Trimming removed 3 bases at V and 4 bases at J, with 9 bases between. The CDR3 consists of 14 residues. Per the germline V gene, CDR1 is SEHNR and CDR2 is FQNEAQ (reference sequence). This chain's CDR3 is CASSLESFTGELFF. CDR3 DNA sequence: TGTGCCAGCAGCTTGGAGTCGTTCACCGGGGAGCTGTTTTTT.

This clone was seen a handful of times. The genes are TRBV10-3 and TRBJ2-5; tentatively, D is TRBD2 (5 bases). The V end lost 4 bases, the J end lost 5 bases, and 11 bases lay between the germline ends. CDR1 is ENHRY and CDR2 is SYGVKD in the germline V gene. There are 13 residues in the CDR3. The CDR3 here is CAISAASIETQYF. The CDR3 bases are TGTGCCATCAGTGCGGCTAGCATTGAGACCCAGTACTTC.

The chain recombines TRBV7-3 with TRBJ2-1, with 16 bases matching TRBD2. The V gene's germline CDR1 is SGHTA and CDR2 FQGTGA. The CDR3 spans 19 residues. Trimming at V came to 5 bases and at J to 3 bases, leaving 10 bases not matched to a gene. The DNA for the CDR3 is TGTGCCAGCAGCCCCTTCGGGGGGACTAGCGGGAGGGACTACAATGAGCAGTTCTTC. It encodes CASSPFGGTSGRDYNEQFF.

This chain connects TRBV30 to TRBJ1-1, with D perhaps TRBD1 (5 bases). Trimming took 1 base from V and 2 from J, leaving 8 bases between them. The germline CDR1 and CDR2 sequences are GTSNPN and SVGIG (reference sequence). This CDR3 region has 13 residues. The CDR3 bases are TGTGCCTGGAGTGGGGGCAGAAACACTGAAGCTTTCTTT. It encodes CAWSGGRNTEAFF.

The gene calls are TRBV4-2 and TRBJ2-5; 14 positions match TRBD2. Per the germline V gene, CDR1 is LGHNA and CDR2 is YNFKEQ. The CDR3 has 18 amino acids. J lost 5 bases, V lost 2 bases, and 10 bases had no gene match. This chain's CDR3 is CASSQTGGLAGVRETQYF. The CDR3 nucleotides read TGTGCCAGCAGCCAAACCGGGGGACTAGCGGGGGTTCGGGAGACCCAGTACTTC.

In this sample, this clone turned up once. Additional DNA sequences in this sample encode the identical CDR3. The chain is built from TRBV9 and TRBJ1-4, with a weak D call TRBD1 (5 bases). CDR1 and CDR2 (germline): SGDLS, YYNGEE. V was trimmed by 0 bases and J by 4 bases, leaving 7 bases between them. This CDR3 is 14 amino acids long. The CDR3 sequence: CASSVGQGNEKLFF. In DNA, the CDR3 is TGTGCCAGCAGCGTAGGGCAGGGTAATGAAAAACTGTTTTTT.

J is TRBJ2-2 and V is TRBV19; the match to TRBD1 covers 7 bases. The CDR3 covers 16 residues. The V gene's germline CDR1 is LNHDA and CDR2 SQIVND (reference sequence). J gave up 7 bases and V 0 bases, and 8 bases lay outside the gene matches. The CDR3, as DNA: TGTGCCAGTAGTATAGACCCCCTAGGGGGCTACGGGGAGCTGTTTTTT. Its translation: CASSIDPLGGYGELFF.